This TCR beta chain was found in a study of control samples from healthy donors and cancer patients. TCRdb's table, derived via immunoSEQ multiplex PCR, lists solely in-frame clones and lacks some. The sample has over 150,000 clones; 90% to 95% are singletons. The source material was blood. This clonotype was sampled from a young man in good health.

CDR3 in DNA: TGTGCCACCAGTGATATCCGGACGAACACCGGGGAGCTGTTTTTT. Translating it yields CATSDIRTNTGELFF. V usage is TRBV24-1 and J usage is TRBJ2-2; D is uncertain. This CDR3 region has 15 residues. Deletions cut 3 bases from V and 0 bases from J, with 7 bases between. The germline V gene has CDR1 KGHDR and CDR2 SFDVKD.